These T cell receptor beta chains were read from a single sample in a study of vaccination effects on CD4 cells after COVID-19. No antigens are known for them. Measured with immunoSEQ multiplex PCR; TCRdb has only the in-frame clones, and not every one. The sample holds 13,000 to 15,000 clones; approximately 68% are singletons and the top ten take nearly 10%. Material: CD4+ T cells from PBMCs cultured with SARS-CoV-2 spike peptides, obtained after COVID-19 vaccination. The receptor source for this set is a human donor who received a COVID-19 vaccine. The conserved cysteine and the conserved F or W are not part of the CDR3 here. Some rows mark clone size as missing; the rest say once, few, many or name a class of expanded clone.

NA	TRBJ2-7	TRBV7-8	ASSYRDRGREQY
NA	TRBJ2-4	TRBV30	AATDFVAKNIQY
medium-sized	TRBJ1-1	TRBV3-1/TRBV3-2	ASSLGQARTEAF
NA	TRBJ2-1	TRBV24-1	ATSDPTVYNEQF
NA	TRBJ1-2	TRBV6-1	ASSEAFAEANYGYT
NA	TRBJ2-1	TRBV10-3	AISAGNEQF
NA	TRBJ1-6	TRBV19	ASSIGRNINSPLH
NA	TRBJ1-5	TRBV12-5	ASGLVRGWDQPQH
NA	TRBJ2-3	TRBV25-1	ASSGPPGGTDTQY
NA	TRBJ1-3	TRBV11-2	ASSLDPRGRLGNTIY
NA	TRBJ2-7	TRBV7-9	ASSLGVGLGGDEQY
NA	TRBJ1-3	TRBV6-5	ASSFDRAAGNTIY
NA	TRBJ2-2	TRBV7-9	ASSLGDGVRGELF
NA	TRBJ2-7	TRBV18	ASSPTQGAHEQY
NA	TRBJ1-3	TRBV4-3	ASSQALGTENTIY
NA	TRBJ1-2	TRBV6-1	ASSETVNYGYT
NA	TRBJ2-3	TRBV27	ASSPTTFDRAGTDTQY
NA	TRBJ2-1	TRBV12-3/TRBV12-4	ASTHGYNEQF
NA	TRBJ2-3	TRBV7-3	ASSQFGWGDTQY
NA	TRBJ1-3	TRBV5-5	ASSLRGGESPGNTIY
NA	TRBJ2-1	TRBV4-3	ASSQDFQRGGNEQF
NA	TRBJ2-7	TRBV5-4	ASSPVGRDYEQY
once	TRBJ2-5	TRBV5-1	ASSSRQRGPQETQY
NA	TRBJ2-7	TRBV9	ASSNRDRGYEQY
NA	TRBJ1-2	TRBV6-2/TRBV6-3	ASSYSAGPNYGYT
NA	TRBJ2-5	TRBV2	ASSQGRDSLNTQY
NA	TRBJ2-3	TRBV5-1	ASSLAVGAGTDTQY
NA	TRBJ1-1	TRBV12-3/TRBV12-4	ASSLSQTEAF
NA	TRBJ2-5	TRBV4-2	ASSQGGGQETQY
few	TRBJ1-1	TRBV3-1/TRBV3-2	ASSPPTGDTEAF
NA	TRBJ1-3	TRBV11-2	ASSLRGFSGNTIY
NA	TRBJ2-6	TRBV28	ASSYLSGANVLT
NA	TRBJ2-5	TRBV19	ASSIKRGVRETQY
NA	TRBJ1-2	TRBV7-9	ASSLPAAGGYT
large	TRBJ2-7	TRBV19	ASSISPSGFYEQY
once	TRBJ1-2	TRBV6-5	ASSYSGAYGYT
NA	TRBJ1-2	TRBV6-6	ASSYNPTDYGYT
medium-sized	TRBJ2-7	TRBV3-1/TRBV3-2	ASSQLGWEQY
once	TRBJ2-1	TRBV3-1/TRBV3-2	ASSQGTRLAGGPSYNEQF
NA	TRBJ1-6	TRBV9	ASSDDPYNSPLH
NA	TRBJ2-5	TRBV12-3/TRBV12-4	ASSQGAETQY
NA	TRBJ2-2	TRBV4-1	ASSLGTFVGTGELF
NA	TRBJ2-7	TRBV13	ASSLKQGSSYEQY
NA	TRBJ1-5	TRBV2	ASRKESGNQPQH
NA	TRBJ2-1	TRBV7-9	ASSLGGGGFNNEQF